This T cell receptor beta chain comes out of a study of blood T cell repertoires in COVID-19. Study information: Acute and convalescent COVID-19 specimens originated in the United States, Italy and Spain.

The protocol was immunoSEQ multiplex PCR, while the TCRdb copy is restricted to in-frame clones and leaves out a portion. Seen here are 300,000 to 350,000 clones, around 90% observed once, and the top ten hold about 5%. After removal of 4 bases from V and 0 bases from J, the junction contained 4 bases not matched to a gene. CDR3 length equals 17 residues. Germline assignment: CDR1 KGHDR and CDR2 SFDVKD. In assigning cohorts, the study relied on participant-reported clinical history. This receptor was obtained from a man in his thirties or forties who had recovered from COVID-19. The rearrangement joins TRBV24-1 to TRBJ2-4; 11 bases match TRBD1. Sequenced material: PBMCs or T cells enriched from blood (not recorded which). The CDR3 bases are TGTGCCACCAGTGACCCCGGGACAGGGGGAGCCAAAAACATTCAGTACTTC. This codes for CATSDPGTGGAKNIQYF.